This is a list of T cell receptor beta chains from one sample in a study of human T cells and chemical hapten exposure. One entry per CDR3 protein results from TCRdb running MiXCR on the RACE reads. The sample shows 69,000 or so distinct CDR3 sequences, about 9.4% of them seen only once. The material was whole blood, obtained in connection with sensitization to the hapten diphenylcyclopropenone (DPC). Every receptor here comes from a woman between 45 and 60 years old with alopecia areata. Some clones in this sample may be carry-over from other donors' samples. Each CDR3 is given without its conserved first and last residue.

j_call,v_call,cdr3_aa
TRBJ1-2,TRBV5-6,ASRITDDGYT
TRBJ2-1,TRBV7-2,ASSLAGGTYNEQF
TRBJ1-4,TRBV21-1,ASSKEYRGTNEKLF
TRBJ1-3,TRBV11-2,ASSLAHLNTIY
TRBJ1-4,TRBV19,ASSETGTTNEKLF
TRBJ2-7,TRBV7-9,ASSPTGGYEQY
TRBJ2-1,TRBV18,ASSPTGGWDNEQF
TRBJ2-4,TRBV19,ASSPLAGFKNIQY
TRBJ1-5,TRBV20-1,SASVGSNQPQH
TRBJ2-5,TRBV11-2,ASSFTGGGETQY
TRBJ1-2,TRBV6-2/TRBV6-3,ASRRQANYGYT
TRBJ2-5,TRBV3-1,ASSFTGGDETQY
TRBJ2-5,TRBV7-6,ASSLSWGRGETQY
TRBJ1-6,TRBV12-3/TRBV12-4,ASRSTQGWNSPLH
TRBJ2-1,TRBV12-3/TRBV12-4,ASSLVGGAGQF
TRBJ1-3,TRBV3-2,ASSQSTEWRWGNTIY
TRBJ1-5,TRBV12-3/TRBV12-4,ASSLTGESQPQH
TRBJ2-5,TRBV5-4,ASSPGTRGETQY
TRBJ2-3,TRBV10-2,ASSEFLDTQY
TRBJ2-7,TRBV2,ASRSAGGPKTYEQY
TRBJ2-2,TRBV29-1,SVEMAAHTGELF
TRBJ2-5,TRBV7-8,ASSQPVPGAGQETQY
TRBJ1-5,TRBV27,ASSLSYKDNQPQH
TRBJ2-5,TRBV2,ASQIDRGETQY
TRBJ1-1,TRBV19,ASTQWGQFPEAF
TRBJ1-1,TRBV20-1,SATRDMNTEAF
TRBJ1-1,TRBV29-1,SGEAGEAF
TRBJ1-6,TRBV30,AWSPLTGDHNSPLH
TRBJ1-2,TRBV6-2/TRBV6-3,ASRKVAEWYGYT
TRBJ2-3,TRBV6-2/TRBV6-3,ASSYSVTSEGRTSTDTQY
TRBJ2-3,TRBV7-8,ASSLAGPSIDTQY
TRBJ2-3,TRBV5-1,ASSWETPPSTDTQY
TRBJ1-1,TRBV20-1,SGGGDTEAF
TRBJ2-6,TRBV7-8,ASSLDSLFSGANVLT
TRBJ2-5,TRBV24-1,ATSAIGRNQETQY
TRBJ2-1,TRBV7-6,ASSLVGLNYNEQF
TRBJ1-1,TRBV12-3/TRBV12-4,ASSLRTTEAF
TRBJ1-1,TRBV3-1,ASSHQDRNTEAF
TRBJ2-5,TRBV11-2,ASSLGAGPSQETQY
TRBJ1-2,TRBV29-1,SVGAANYGYT
TRBJ2-1,TRBV7-2,ASSLVLRGTEQF
TRBJ2-5,TRBV20-1,SARVPGGGETQY
TRBJ2-7,TRBV4-2,ASSRGAGPTYEQY
TRBJ2-7,TRBV7-6,ASSPAWGGYEQY
TRBJ2-2,TRBV12-3/TRBV12-4,ASSLLAGVAGELF
TRBJ2-7,TRBV29-1,SVAQIGPYEQY
TRBJ2-5,TRBV5-1,ASSSGPGQETQY
TRBJ2-7,TRBV20-1,SARAGDRVYEQY
TRBJ2-3,TRBV20-1,SAGIAGNVADTQY
TRBJ2-3,TRBV11-2,ASSLDPGGAGTDTQY
TRBJ2-3,TRBV7-3,ASSLRGKILDTQY
TRBJ2-4,TRBV13,ASSIQGKNIQY
TRBJ2-7,TRBV29-1,SVASGIYEQY
TRBJ1-2,TRBV4-2,ASSQDGQDGYT